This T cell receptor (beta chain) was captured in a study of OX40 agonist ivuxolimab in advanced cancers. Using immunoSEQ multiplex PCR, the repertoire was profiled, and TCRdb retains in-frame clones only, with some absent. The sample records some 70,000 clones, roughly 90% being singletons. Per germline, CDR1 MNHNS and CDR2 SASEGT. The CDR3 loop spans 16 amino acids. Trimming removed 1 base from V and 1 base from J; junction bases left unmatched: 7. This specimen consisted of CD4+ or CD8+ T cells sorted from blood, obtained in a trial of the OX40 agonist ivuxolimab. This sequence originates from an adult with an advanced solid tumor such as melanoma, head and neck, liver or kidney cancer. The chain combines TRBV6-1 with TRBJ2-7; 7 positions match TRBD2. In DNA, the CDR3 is TGTGCCAGCAGTGAAGAGCGGGGCAGTACATCCTACGAGCAGTACTTC. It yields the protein CASSEERGSTSYEQYF.